This TCR beta chain came from a study of cytomegalovirus exposure and HLA in healthy donors. 13 Jbeta primers and 60 Vbeta primers were used for the PCR. Original handling: The count from a later analysis was roughly 80 million unique TCR beta chains, 9 million to 12 million of them shared. Using immunoSEQ multiplex PCR, the repertoire was profiled, and TCRdb retains in-frame clones only, with some absent. That table gives V, J and clone size, and the DNA gave D and trimming. Of approximately 210,000 clones detected, around 79% appear once; the ten largest clones hold about 0.36%. This sequence was found in a male donor in good health and CMV-seropositive. Sequencing used PBMCs.

The CDR3 here is CASSRDSAYEQYF. CDR3 coding DNA: TGCGCCAGCAGTAGGGACAGCGCCTACGAGCAGTACTTC. This chain links TRBV5-1 with TRBJ2-7; TRBD1 aligns across 7 bases. The CDR3 is made up of 13 amino acids. The ends lost 5 bases at V and 2 bases at J; junction bases unmatched: 4. CDR1 SGHRS and CDR2 YFSETQ come from the germline V gene.